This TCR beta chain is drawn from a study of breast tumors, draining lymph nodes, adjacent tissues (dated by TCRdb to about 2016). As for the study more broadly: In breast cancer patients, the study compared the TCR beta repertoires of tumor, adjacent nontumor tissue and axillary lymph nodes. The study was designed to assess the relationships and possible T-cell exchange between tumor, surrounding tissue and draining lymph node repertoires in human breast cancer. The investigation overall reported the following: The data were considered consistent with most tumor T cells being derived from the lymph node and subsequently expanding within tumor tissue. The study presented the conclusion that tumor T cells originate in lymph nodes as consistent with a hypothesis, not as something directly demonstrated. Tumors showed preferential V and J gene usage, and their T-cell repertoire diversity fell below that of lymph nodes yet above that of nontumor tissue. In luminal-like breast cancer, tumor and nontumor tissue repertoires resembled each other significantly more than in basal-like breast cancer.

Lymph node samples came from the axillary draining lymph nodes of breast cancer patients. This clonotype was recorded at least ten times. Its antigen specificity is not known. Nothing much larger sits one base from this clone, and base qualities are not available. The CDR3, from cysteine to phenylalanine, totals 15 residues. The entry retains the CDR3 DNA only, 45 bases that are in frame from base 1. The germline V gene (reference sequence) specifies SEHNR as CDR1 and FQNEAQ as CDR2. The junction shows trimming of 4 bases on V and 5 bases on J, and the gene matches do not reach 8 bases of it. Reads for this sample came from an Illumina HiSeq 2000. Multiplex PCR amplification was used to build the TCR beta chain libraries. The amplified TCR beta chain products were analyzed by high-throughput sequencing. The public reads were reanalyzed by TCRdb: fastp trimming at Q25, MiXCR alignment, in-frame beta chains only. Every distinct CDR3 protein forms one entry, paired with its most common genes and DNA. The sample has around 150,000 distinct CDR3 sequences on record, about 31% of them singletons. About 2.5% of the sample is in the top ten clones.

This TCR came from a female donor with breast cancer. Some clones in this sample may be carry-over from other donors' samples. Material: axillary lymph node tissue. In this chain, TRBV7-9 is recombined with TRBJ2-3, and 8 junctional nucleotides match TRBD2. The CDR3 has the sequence CASSSRGAREDTQYF. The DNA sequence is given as TGTGCCAGCAGCTCGCGGGGGGCTCGGGAAGATACGCAGTATTTT. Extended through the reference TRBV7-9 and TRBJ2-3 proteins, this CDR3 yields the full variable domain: DTGVSQNPRHKITKRGQNVTFRCDPISEHNRLYWYRQTLGQGPEFLTYFQNEAQLEKSRLLSDRFSAERPKGSFSTLEIQRTEQGDSAMYLCASSSRGAREDTQYFGPGTRLTVL.